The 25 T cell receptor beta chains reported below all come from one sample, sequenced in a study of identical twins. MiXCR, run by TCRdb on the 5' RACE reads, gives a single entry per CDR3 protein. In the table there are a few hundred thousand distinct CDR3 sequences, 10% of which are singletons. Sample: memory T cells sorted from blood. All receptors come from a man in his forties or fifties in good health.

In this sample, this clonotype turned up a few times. Here the CDR3 reads CASSQDGPSYGYTF. CDR3 in DNA: TGTGCCAGCAGCCAAGACGGCCCGTCCTATGGCTACACCTTC. The V gene is TRBV3-1, the J gene TRBJ1-2; no clear D. The CDR3 spans 14 residues. V was cut by 0 bases and J by 4 bases, with 9 bases left in between. Germline V gene lookup returns CDR1 LGHDT and CDR2 YNNKEL (reference sequence).

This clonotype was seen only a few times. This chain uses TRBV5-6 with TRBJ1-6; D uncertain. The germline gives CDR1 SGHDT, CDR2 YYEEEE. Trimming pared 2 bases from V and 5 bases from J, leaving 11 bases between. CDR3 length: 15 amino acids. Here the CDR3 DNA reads TGTGCCAGCAGCTTTTACAAGCGGGATAATTCACCCCTCCACTTT. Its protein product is CASSFYKRDNSPLHF.

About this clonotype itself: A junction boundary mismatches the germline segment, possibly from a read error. DNA for the CDR3: TGCAGTGCTAGGCTCCCGGGACTAGTTGGGGGATTC. As protein: CSARLPGLVGGF. V gene TRBV20-1 combines with J gene TRBJ2-5; 8 nucleotides match TRBD2. The CDR3 extends over 12 amino acids. Germline CDR1 reads DFQATT; CDR2 reads SNEGSKA (reference sequence).

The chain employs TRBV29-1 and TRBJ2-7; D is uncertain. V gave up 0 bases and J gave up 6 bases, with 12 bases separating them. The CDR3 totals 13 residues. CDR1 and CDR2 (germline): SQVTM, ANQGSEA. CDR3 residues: CSVEDQEKPEQYF. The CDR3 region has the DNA TGCAGCGTTGAAGATCAAGAAAAACCCGAGCAGTACTTC.

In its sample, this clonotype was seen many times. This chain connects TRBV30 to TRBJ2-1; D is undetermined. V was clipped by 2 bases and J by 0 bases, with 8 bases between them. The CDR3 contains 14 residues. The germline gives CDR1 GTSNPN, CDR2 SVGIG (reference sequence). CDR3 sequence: CAWSSANSYNEQFF. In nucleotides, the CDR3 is TGTGCCTGGAGTTCGGCCAACTCCTACAATGAGCAGTTCTTC.

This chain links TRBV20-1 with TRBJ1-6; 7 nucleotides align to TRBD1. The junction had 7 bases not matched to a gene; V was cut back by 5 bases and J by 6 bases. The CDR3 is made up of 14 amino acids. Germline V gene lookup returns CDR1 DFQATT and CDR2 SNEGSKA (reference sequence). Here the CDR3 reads CSAVRTGFNSPLHF. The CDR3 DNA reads TGCAGTGCTGTAAGGACAGGATTTAATTCACCCCTCCACTTT.

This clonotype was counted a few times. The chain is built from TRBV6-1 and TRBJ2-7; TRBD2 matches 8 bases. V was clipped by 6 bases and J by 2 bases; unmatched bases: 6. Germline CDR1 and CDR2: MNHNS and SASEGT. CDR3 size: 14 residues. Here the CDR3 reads CASRPKRETYEQYF. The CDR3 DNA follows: TGTGCCAGCAGACCAAAGCGGGAGACCTACGAGCAGTACTTC.

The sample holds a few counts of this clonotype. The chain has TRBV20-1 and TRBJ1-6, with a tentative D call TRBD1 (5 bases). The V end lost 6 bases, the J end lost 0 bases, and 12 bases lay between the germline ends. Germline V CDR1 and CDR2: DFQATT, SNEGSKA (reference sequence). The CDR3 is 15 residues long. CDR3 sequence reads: CSAKGEGSYNSPLHF. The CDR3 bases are TGCAGTGCCAAAGGGGAAGGCTCCTATAATTCACCCCTCCACTTT.

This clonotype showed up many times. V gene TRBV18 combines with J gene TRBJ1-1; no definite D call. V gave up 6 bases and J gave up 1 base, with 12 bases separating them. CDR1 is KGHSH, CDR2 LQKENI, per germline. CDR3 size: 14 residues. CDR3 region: CASSPLNGNTEAFF. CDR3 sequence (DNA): TGTGCCAGCTCCCCGCTAAACGGGAACACTGAAGCTTTCTTT.

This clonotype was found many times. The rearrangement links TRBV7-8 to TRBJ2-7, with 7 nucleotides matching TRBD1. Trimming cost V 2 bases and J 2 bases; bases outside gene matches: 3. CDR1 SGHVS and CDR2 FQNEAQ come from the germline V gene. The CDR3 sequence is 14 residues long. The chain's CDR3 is CASSLMQGAYEQYF. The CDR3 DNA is TGTGCCAGCAGCTTAATGCAGGGGGCCTACGAGCAGTACTTC.

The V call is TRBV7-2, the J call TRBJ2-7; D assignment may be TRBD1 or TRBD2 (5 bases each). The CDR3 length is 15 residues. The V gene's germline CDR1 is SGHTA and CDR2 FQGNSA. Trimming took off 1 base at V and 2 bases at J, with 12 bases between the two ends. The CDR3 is CASSLVGTETYEQYF. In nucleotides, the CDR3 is TGTGCCAGCAGCTTAGTCGGGACGGAGACCTACGAGCAGTACTTC.

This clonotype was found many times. The CDR3 here is CAISPALAGGTDTQYF. DNA for the CDR3: TGTGCCATCAGTCCCGCACTAGCGGGAGGCACAGATACGCAGTATTTT. The chain couples TRBV10-3 to TRBJ2-3, with 11 nucleotides matching TRBD2. V was clipped by 5 bases and J by 1 base; unmatched bases: 5. The length of the CDR3 is 16 residues. Germline values: CDR1 ENHRY, CDR2 SYGVKD.

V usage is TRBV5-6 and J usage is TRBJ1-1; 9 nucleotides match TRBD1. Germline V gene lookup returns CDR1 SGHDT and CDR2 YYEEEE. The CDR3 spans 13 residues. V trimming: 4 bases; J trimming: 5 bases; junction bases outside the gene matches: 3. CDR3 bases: TGTGCCAGCAGCAGGGGACAGGGAACTGAAGCTTTCTTT. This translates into CASSRGQGTEAFF. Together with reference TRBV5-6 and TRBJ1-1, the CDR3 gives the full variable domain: DAGVTQSPTHLIKTRGQQVTLRCSPKSGHDTVSWYQQALGQGPQFIFQYYEEEERQRGNFPDRFSGHQFPNYSSELNVNALLLGDSALYLCASSRGQGTEAFFGQGTRLTVV.

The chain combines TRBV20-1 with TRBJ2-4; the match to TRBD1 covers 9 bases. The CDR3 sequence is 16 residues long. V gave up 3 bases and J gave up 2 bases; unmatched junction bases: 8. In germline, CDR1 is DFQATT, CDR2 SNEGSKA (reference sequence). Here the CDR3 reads CSARWDRVYSKNIQYF. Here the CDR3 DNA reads TGCAGTGCTAGGTGGGACAGGGTTTATTCCAAAAACATTCAGTACTTC.

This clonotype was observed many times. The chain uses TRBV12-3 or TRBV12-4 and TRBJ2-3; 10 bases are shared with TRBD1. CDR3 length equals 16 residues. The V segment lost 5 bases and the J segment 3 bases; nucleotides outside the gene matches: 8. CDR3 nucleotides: TGTGCCAGCAGTGGGACAGGGGAAGGCTCTACAGATACGCAGTATTTT. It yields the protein CASSGTGEGSTDTQYF.

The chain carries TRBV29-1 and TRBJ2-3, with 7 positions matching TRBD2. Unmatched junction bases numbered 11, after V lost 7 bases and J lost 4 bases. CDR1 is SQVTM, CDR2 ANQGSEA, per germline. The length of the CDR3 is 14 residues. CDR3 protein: CSALTRTRADTQYF. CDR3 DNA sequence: TGCAGCGCCCTAACTCGGACTAGAGCAGATACGCAGTATTTT.

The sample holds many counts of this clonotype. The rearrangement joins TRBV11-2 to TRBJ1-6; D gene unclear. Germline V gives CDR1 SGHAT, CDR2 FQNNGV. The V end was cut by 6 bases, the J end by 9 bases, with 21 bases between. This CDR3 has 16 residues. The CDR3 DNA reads TGTGCCAGCAGAAATACACAACTCGGATCGGCTTCACCCCTCCACTTT. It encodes CASRNTQLGSASPLHF.

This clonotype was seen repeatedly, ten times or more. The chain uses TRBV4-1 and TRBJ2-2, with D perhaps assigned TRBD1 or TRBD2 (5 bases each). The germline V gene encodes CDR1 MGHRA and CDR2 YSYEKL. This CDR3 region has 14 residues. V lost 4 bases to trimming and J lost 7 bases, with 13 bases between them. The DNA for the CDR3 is TGCGCCAGCAGCCGAGGGGCTGGGGGCGGGGAGCTGTTTTTT. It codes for CASSRGAGGGELFF.

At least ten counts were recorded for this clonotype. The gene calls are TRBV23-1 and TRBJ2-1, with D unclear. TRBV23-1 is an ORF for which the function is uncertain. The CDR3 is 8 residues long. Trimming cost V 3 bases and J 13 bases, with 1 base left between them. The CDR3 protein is CASSHQFF. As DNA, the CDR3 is TGCGCCAGCAGTCACCAGTTCTTC.

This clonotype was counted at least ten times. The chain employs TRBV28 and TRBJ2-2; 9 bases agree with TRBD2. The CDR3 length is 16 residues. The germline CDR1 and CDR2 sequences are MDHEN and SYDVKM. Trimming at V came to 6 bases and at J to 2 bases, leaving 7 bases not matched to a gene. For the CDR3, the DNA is TGTGCCAGCAGGTCCGGGACTAGCCGTAACACCGGGGAGCTGTTTTTT. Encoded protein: CASRSGTSRNTGELFF.

The CDR3 DNA reads TGCAGTGCCTTCCGGGCCAACACAAACTATGGCTACACCTTC. Its translation: CSAFRANTNYGYTF. V gene TRBV20-1 combines with J gene TRBJ1-2; no clear D gene. V shed 6 bases and J shed 2 bases, with 16 bases lying between them. CDR1 and CDR2 from the germline V gene are DFQATT and SNEGSKA (reference sequence). The CDR3 sequence is 14 residues long.

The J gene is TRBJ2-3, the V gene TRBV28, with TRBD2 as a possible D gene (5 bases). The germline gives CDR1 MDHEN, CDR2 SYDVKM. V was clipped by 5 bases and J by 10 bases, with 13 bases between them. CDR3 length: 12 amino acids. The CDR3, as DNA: TGTGCCAGCAGTATCCGCCGGGATGCGCAGTATTTT. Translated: CASSIRRDAQYF.

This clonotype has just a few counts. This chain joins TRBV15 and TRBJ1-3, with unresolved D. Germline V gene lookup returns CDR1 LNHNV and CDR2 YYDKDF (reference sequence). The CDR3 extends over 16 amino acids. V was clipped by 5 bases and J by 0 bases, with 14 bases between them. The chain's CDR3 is CATSGFGSTSGNTIYF. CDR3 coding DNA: TGTGCCACCAGCGGCTTCGGCTCAACCTCTGGAAACACCATATATTTT.

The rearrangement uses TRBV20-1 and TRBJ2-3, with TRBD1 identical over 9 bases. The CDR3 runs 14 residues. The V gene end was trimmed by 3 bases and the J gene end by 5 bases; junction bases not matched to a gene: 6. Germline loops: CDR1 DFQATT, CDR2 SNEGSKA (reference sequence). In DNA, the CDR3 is TGCAGTGCTAGCGGGACAGGGAATCGAGATACGCAGTATTTT. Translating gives CSASGTGNRDTQYF.

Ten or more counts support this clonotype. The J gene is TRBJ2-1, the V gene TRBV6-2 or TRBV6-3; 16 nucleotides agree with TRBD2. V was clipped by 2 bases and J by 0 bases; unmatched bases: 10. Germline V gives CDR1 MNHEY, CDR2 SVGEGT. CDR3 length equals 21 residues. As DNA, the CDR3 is TGTGCCAGCAGTTACCAAACGGGACTAGCGGGAGGGCCGAGCTCCTACAATGAGCAGTTCTTC. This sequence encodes CASSYQTGLAGGPSSYNEQFF.